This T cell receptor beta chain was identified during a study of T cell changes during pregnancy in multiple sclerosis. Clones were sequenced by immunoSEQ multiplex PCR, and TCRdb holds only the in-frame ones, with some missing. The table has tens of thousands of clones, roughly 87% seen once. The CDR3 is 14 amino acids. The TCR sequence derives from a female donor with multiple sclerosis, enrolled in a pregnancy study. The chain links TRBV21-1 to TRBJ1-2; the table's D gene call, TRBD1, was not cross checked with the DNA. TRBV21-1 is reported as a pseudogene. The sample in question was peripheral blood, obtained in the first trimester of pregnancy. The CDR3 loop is CASSKRAGAGGYTF. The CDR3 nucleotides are TGTGCCAGCAGCAAAAGGGCAGGGGCCGGAGGCTACACCTTC.